In this sample, the clone carrying this T cell receptor beta chain turned up a few times. Its antigen is as yet unknown. Trimming stripped 3 bases from V and 4 bases from J, with 4 bases between. There are 12 residues in the CDR3. Germline-derived CDR1 and CDR2 are MGHRA and YSYEKL. This entry is derived from a study of a mutant IDH1 vaccine in newly diagnosed glioma. Background on the study: Patients began vaccination 4-6 weeks after radiotherapy alone, or with temozolomide cycles.

The time point was: week 35, safety follow-up. Topical imiquimod was applied with each vaccine dose, which held 300 ug of mutant IDH1 20-mer peptide. Every donor had a new WHO grade 3 or 4 astrocytoma that was IDH1-mutant, with loss of nuclear ATRX. The repertoire was sequenced with immunoSEQ multiplex PCR; TCRdb's copy has only in-frame clones and lacks some. Of some 60,000 clones listed, roughly 79% were seen once; the top ten hold 5.4%. The sample consisted of PBMCs, taken from a glioma patient whose treatment included an IDH1 peptide vaccine. This sequence originates from a man between 35 and 55 years old with glioma. The chain links TRBV4-1 to TRBJ2-1; D uncertain. This CDR3 is CASSHGYNEQFF. CDR3 nucleotide sequence: TGCGCCAGCAGCCATGGATACAATGAGCAGTTCTTC.